These 18 T cell receptor beta chains came from one sample sequenced in a study of blood T cell repertoires in COVID-19. Profiled with immunoSEQ multiplex PCR; TCRdb holds only in-frame clones, not every one. The sample records some 160,000 clones, about 83% being singletons. Sequencing used peripheral blood. These TCRs come from a woman of 80 years or more with acute or convalescent COVID-19.

J is TRBJ1-2 and V is TRBV15, with 8 bases lining up with TRBD1. The CDR3 totals 15 residues. J lost 8 bases, V lost 0 bases, and 8 bases had no gene match. CDR1 is LNHNV, CDR2 YYDKDF, per germline (reference sequence). The CDR3 sequence: CATSRDFPDRGGYTF. The CDR3 nucleotides are TGTGCCACCAGCAGAGATTTCCCTGACAGGGGAGGCTACACCTTC.

This clone has only one observation. V is TRBV18 and J is TRBJ2-1; 15 bases align to TRBD2. This CDR3 spans 18 amino acids. CDR1 KGHSH and CDR2 LQKENI come from the germline V gene. Unmatched junction bases numbered 2, after V lost 0 bases and J lost 2 bases. CDR3 sequence: CASSPPGLAGGAYNEQFF. The CDR3 coding sequence is TGTGCCAGCTCACCACCGGGACTAGCGGGAGGCGCCTACAATGAGCAGTTCTTC.

DNA for the CDR3: TGTGCCAGCTCATCCCAAGGACAGGGTAAAAACACCATATATTTT. It encodes CASSSQGQGKNTIYF. This chain joins TRBV18 and TRBJ1-3; the match to TRBD1 covers 8 bases. The germline V gene encodes CDR1 KGHSH and CDR2 LQKENI. The CDR3 has 15 residues. Trimming at V came to 5 bases and at J to 6 bases, leaving 9 bases not matched to a gene.

The rearrangement links TRBV19 to TRBJ1-5, with TRBD1 matching 7 bases. The CDR3 length is 15 residues. Germline lookup yields CDR1 LNHDA and CDR2 SQIVND (reference sequence). Trimming cost V 4 bases and J 7 bases; bases outside gene matches: 10. The CDR3 coding sequence is TGTGCCAGTAGTAGTCCTCCGACAGGGCTACAGCCCCAGCATTTT. Protein sequence: CASSSPPTGLQPQHF. The entire variable domain, with the rest obtained from reference TRBV19 and TRBJ1-5, is as follows: DGGITQSPKYLFRKEGQNVTLSCEQNLNHDAMYWYRQDPGQGLRLIYYSQIVNDFQKGDIAEGYSVSREKKESFPLTVTSAQKNPTAFYLCASSSPPTGLQPQHFGDGTRLSIL.

The chain links TRBV1 to TRBJ1-2; the table's D call of TRBD1 was not tested on the DNA. TRBV1 is reported as a pseudogene. There are 17 residues in the CDR3. CDR3 loop: CTSSPRDREGVNYGYTF. CDR3 in DNA: TGCACCAGCAGCCCCAGGGACAGGGAGGGAGTTAACTATGGCTACACCTTC.

This chain connects TRBV4-1 to TRBJ1-1, with D maybe TRBD1 (5 bases). Trimming shortened V by 3 bases and J by 0 bases, and 8 bases separated the two germline ends. The CDR3 is 14 residues long. Germline V CDR1 and CDR2: MGHRA, YSYEKL. CDR3 sequence: CASSHPGMNTEAFF. The CDR3 DNA sequence: TGCGCCAGCAGCCACCCAGGGATGAACACTGAAGCTTTCTTT.

This chain connects TRBV7-8 to TRBJ2-2; a weak D match, TRBD2 (6 bases). Germline V gives CDR1 SGHVS, CDR2 FQNEAQ. Deletions cut 4 bases from V and 0 bases from J, with 12 bases between. CDR3 length: 16 residues. CDR3: CASSWGDGTNTGELFF. CDR3 in DNA: TGTGCCAGCAGCTGGGGGGACGGGACGAACACCGGGGAGCTGTTTTTT.

This clone appeared a few times. This chain links TRBV21-1 with TRBJ1-6; the D segment call TRBD1 is taken from the table without a DNA check. TRBV21-1 is deemed a pseudogene. This CDR3 has 20 amino acids. As DNA, the CDR3 is TGTGCCAGCAGCAAAAGCGCGGTGGGGCGTCTTTGCTCCTATAATTCACCCCTCCACTTT. It encodes CASSKSAVGRLCSYNSPLHF.

This chain connects TRBV19 to TRBJ1-5, with 11 positions matching TRBD1. CDR1 LNHDA and CDR2 SQIVND come from the germline V gene (reference sequence). The J segment lost 5 bases and the V segment lost 6 bases, leaving 6 bases of the junction unmatched. CDR3 length: 15 residues. The CDR3 DNA reads as TGTGCCAGTAGGACTCCGGGACAGGGGGATCAGCCCCAGCATTTT. Its translation: CASRTPGQGDQPQHF.

The CDR3 sequence: CASSGQGTYEQYF. In DNA form, the CDR3 reads TGTGCCAGCAGTGGTCAGGGTACCTACGAGCAGTACTTC. The chain couples TRBV2 to TRBJ2-7; D is perhaps TRBD1 (5 bases). Trimming took off 4 bases at V and 2 bases at J, with 9 bases between the two ends. This CDR3 contains 13 residues. In germline, CDR1 is SNHLY, CDR2 FYNNEI.

CDR3 loop: CASSSDRAGGTTPPDTQYF. The CDR3, as DNA: TGTGCCAGCAGCTCGGACCGGGCGGGCGGGACGACTCCCCCAGATACGCAGTATTTT. V usage is TRBV7-9 and J usage is TRBJ2-3, with D perhaps matching TRBD2 (6 bases). The CDR3 consists of 19 residues. Per the germline V gene, CDR1 is SEHNR and CDR2 is FQNEAQ (reference sequence). V was shortened by 4 bases and J by 4 bases, with 27 bases between the two germline ends.

This chain uses TRBV7-3 with TRBJ2-3, with D perhaps TRBD1 (6 bases). Trimming took 6 bases from V and 4 from J, leaving 17 bases between them. The length of the CDR3 is 15 residues. Germline CDR1 reads SGHTA; CDR2 reads FQGTGA. The CDR3 reads CASSPGSGGADTQYF. CDR3 DNA sequence: TGTGCCAGCAGTCCAGGGAGTGGGGGCGCAGATACGCAGTATTTT.

This chain connects TRBV6-6 to TRBJ1-2; a weak D match, TRBD1 (5 bases). CDR3 size: 14 residues. The germline V and J ends were trimmed by 6 bases and 5 bases, with 16 bases remaining between them. Germline CDR1 reads MNHNY; CDR2 reads SVGAGI (reference sequence). In DNA form, the CDR3 reads TGTGCCAGCAGACTCGACAGACTGCGGTATGGCTACACCTTC. Translated: CASRLDRLRYGYTF.

The V gene is TRBV3-1 (or the pseudogene TRBV3-2), the J gene TRBJ2-5; D is perhaps TRBD1 (5 bases). This CDR3 has 11 amino acids. CDR1 is LGHDT and CDR2 is YNNKEL in the germline V gene (reference sequence). Between the trimmed V and J ends, which lost 6 bases and 3 bases, there was a span of 5 bases. CDR3: CASRTEETQYF. CDR3 coding DNA: TGTGCCAGCAGGACAGAAGAGACCCAGTACTTC.

This clone was picked up a small number of times. The gene calls are TRBV12-3 or TRBV12-4 and TRBJ1-4; D call uncertain. V shed 4 bases and J shed 7 bases, with 10 bases lying between them. This CDR3 is 13 amino acids long. CDR3 residues: CASSSPGGEKLFF. DNA for the CDR3: TGTGCCAGCAGTTCCCCGGGTGGTGAAAAACTGTTTTTT.

This clone was seen only a few times. This chain links TRBV5-1 with TRBJ2-1, with 9 bases fitting TRBD2. The CDR3 spans 15 residues. Trimming cost V 0 bases and J 10 bases; bases outside gene matches: 8. Per the germline V gene, CDR1 is SGHRS and CDR2 is YFSETQ. Here the CDR3 DNA reads TGCGCCAGCAGCTTGGTACCTAGCGGGGTCCTAGAGCAGTTCTTC. It codes for CASSLVPSGVLEQFF.

In DNA, the CDR3 is TGTGCCGTCTTCGGGGGAGGGGAGCAGTACTTC. Residues: CAVFGGGEQYF. This chain connects TRBV7-3 to TRBJ2-7; 7 bases agree with TRBD2. CDR1 and CDR2 (germline): SGHTA, FQGTGA. The J segment lost 7 bases and the V segment lost 11 bases, leaving 8 bases of the junction unmatched. The CDR3 length is 11 residues.

Note on this clone: Distinct nucleotide sequences in the sample also encode this CDR3. This chain links TRBV5-4 with TRBJ1-2; 8 nucleotides line up with TRBD1. CDR1 and CDR2 from the germline V gene are SGHNT and YYREEE (reference sequence). This CDR3 has 13 residues. With 0 bases clipped from V and 5 bases from J, the junction kept 0 bases outside the gene matches. This chain's CDR3 is CASSLDRGYGYTF. CDR3 bases: TGTGCCAGCAGCTTGGACAGGGGGTATGGCTACACCTTC.